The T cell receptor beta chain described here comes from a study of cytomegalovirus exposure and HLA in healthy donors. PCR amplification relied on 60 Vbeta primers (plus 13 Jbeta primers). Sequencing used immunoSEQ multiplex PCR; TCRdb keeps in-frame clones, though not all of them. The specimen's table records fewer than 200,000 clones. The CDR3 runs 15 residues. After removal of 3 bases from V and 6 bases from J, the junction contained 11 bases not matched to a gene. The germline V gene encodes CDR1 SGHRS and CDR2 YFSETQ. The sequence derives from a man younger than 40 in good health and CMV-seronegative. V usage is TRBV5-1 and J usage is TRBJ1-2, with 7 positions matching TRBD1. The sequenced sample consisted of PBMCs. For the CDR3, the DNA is TGCGCCAGCAGCTCCGCTACAGGGGATGGAGATGGCTACACCTTC. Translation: CASSSATGDGDGYTF.